The 20 T cell receptor beta chains given below trace back to one sample, sequenced in a study of PD-1 blockade in mismatch repair-deficient tumors. Sequencing was performed with immunoSEQ multiplex PCR; in TCRdb, only in-frame clones are kept and a portion is missing. The sample lists approximately 100,000 clones; 82% were seen once. Source: peripheral blood, taken about 33 weeks after starting pembrolizumab. These receptors were obtained from an adult with mismatch repair-deficient cancer.

A single count supports this clone. The rearrangement links TRBV7-2 to TRBJ2-7, with 8 bases fitting TRBD2. Germline CDR1 is SGHTA and CDR2 is FQGNSA. J was trimmed by 2 bases and V by 5 bases; bases with no gene match: 8. The CDR3 spans 15 residues. The CDR3 spells CASSSPTSGPYEQYF. The CDR3 DNA sequence: TGTGCCAGCAGCAGCCCCACTAGCGGCCCCTACGAGCAGTACTTC.

This clone was seen just once. This chain connects TRBV7-3 to TRBJ2-7; no reliable D call. The CDR3 spans 13 residues. The germline gives CDR1 SGHTA, CDR2 FQGTGA. V dropped 5 bases and J dropped 2 bases, with 10 bases sitting between them. The CDR3 nucleotides read TGTGCCAGCAGCCCCTATGCGGCCTACGAGCAGTACTTC. Protein sequence: CASSPYAAYEQYF.

This clone appeared once. The chain carries TRBV9 and TRBJ2-1; a weak D match, TRBD2 (5 bases). V gave up 7 bases and J gave up 3 bases, with 11 bases separating them. CDR3 length: 13 residues. Germline V gene sequence: CDR1 SGDLS, CDR2 YYNGEE. The CDR3 DNA sequence: TGTGCCAGCGGGAGTGGGTTCTACAATGAGCAGTTCTTC. This gives the protein CASGSGFYNEQFF.

This chain uses TRBV5-1 with TRBJ2-3; 7 bases match TRBD1. V lost 2 bases, J lost 0 bases, and 3 bases stayed unmatched. The CDR3 has 15 residues. Looked up from germline, CDR1 is SGHRS and CDR2 is YFSETQ. As DNA, the CDR3 is TGCGCCAGCAGCTTAGGACAGGTCAGCACAGATACGCAGTATTTT. Translated, it gives CASSLGQVSTDTQYF.

This clone was detected only a few times. The chain couples TRBV30 to TRBJ1-5; possible D gene TRBD1, 6 bases. V was shortened by 2 bases and J by 0 bases, with 8 bases between the two germline ends. This CDR3 is built from 14 residues. Per germline, CDR1 GTSNPN and CDR2 SVGIG (reference sequence). This CDR3 reads CAWSTGNSNQPQHF. The CDR3 DNA sequence: TGTGCCTGGAGTACAGGGAATAGCAATCAGCCCCAGCATTTT.

This clone was observed a few times. The CDR3 DNA sequence: TGTGCTAGTGGTTTGGTACTATTTGGCCAGGGGAGACTTCAAGAGACCCAGTACTTC. Amino acid sequence: CASGLVLFGQGRLQETQYF. This rearrangement joins TRBV12-5 to TRBJ2-5, with D possibly TRBD1 on 6 matching bases. V shed 0 bases and J shed 2 bases, with 22 bases lying between them. Looked up from germline, CDR1 is LGHNT and CDR2 is FRNRAP. The CDR3 is made up of 19 amino acids.

J is TRBJ2-5 and V is TRBV21-1; TRBD1 is taken as the D call from the table, unchecked against the DNA. TRBV21-1 is a recognized pseudogene. The CDR3 sequence is 12 residues long. CDR3 region: CASSPPGETQYF. The CDR3 DNA follows: TGTGCCAGCAGCCCCCCAGGGGAGACCCAGTACTTC.

The chain recombines TRBV6-5 with TRBJ1-1; D is perhaps TRBD1 (5 bases). This CDR3 has 13 amino acids. Germline V gene lookup returns CDR1 MNHEY and CDR2 SVGAGI. Trimming shortened V by 5 bases and J by 5 bases, and 12 bases separated the two germline ends. Here the CDR3 reads CASSEGRWTEAFF. The CDR3, as DNA: TGTGCCAGCAGTGAGGGACGATGGACTGAAGCTTTCTTT.

This chain joins TRBV9 and TRBJ2-7; 7 positions agree with TRBD2. Germline V lookup: CDR1 SGDLS, CDR2 YYNGEE. V was clipped by 5 bases and J by 0 bases; unmatched bases: 8. This CDR3 is built from 15 residues. The CDR3 nucleotides read TGTGCCAGCAGTATGAGCGGGACTGCCTCCTACGAGCAGTACTTC. It translates to CASSMSGTASYEQYF.

CDR3 nucleotides: TGTGCCAGCAGCTTAGGGTCTGGCTACGAGCAGTACTTC. It translates to CASSLGSGYEQYF. The chain couples TRBV7-8 to TRBJ2-7; no clear D. The germline V gene encodes CDR1 SGHVS and CDR2 FQNEAQ. Trimming shortened V by 1 base and J by 3 bases, and 7 bases separated the two germline ends. This CDR3 has 13 residues.

The chain carries TRBV6-1 and TRBJ2-3, with D perhaps TRBD2 (6 bases). In germline, CDR1 is MNHNS, CDR2 SASEGT. The V end was cut by 10 bases, the J end by 0 bases, with 14 bases between. This CDR3 spans 14 amino acids. The DNA for the CDR3 is TGTGCCACAACATTAGCGGCCAGCACAGATACGCAGTATTTT. The encoded protein is CATTLAASTDTQYF.

The chain carries TRBV4-2 and TRBJ2-3; 12 nucleotides match TRBD1. Germline V gene lookup returns CDR1 LGHNA and CDR2 YNFKEQ. The CDR3 contains 18 residues. Germline trimming cut 2 bases from V and 3 bases from J; bases unmatched to any gene: 9. Here the CDR3 reads CASSQSGTGGPTTDTQYF. The CDR3 region has the DNA TGTGCCAGCAGCCAAAGTGGGACAGGGGGCCCCACGACAGATACGCAGTATTTT.

The chain joins TRBV13 to TRBJ2-1, with D perhaps TRBD2 (5 bases). The CDR3 sequence is 15 residues long. V was pared by 5 bases and J by 0 bases, with 11 bases between. Germline loops: CDR1 PRHDT, CDR2 FYEKMQ (reference sequence). The CDR3 DNA follows: TGTGCCAGCAGCCCGGAAGGGAGCTCCTACAATGAGCAGTTCTTC. Residues: CASSPEGSSYNEQFF.

V and J are TRBV28 and TRBJ1-1, with unresolved D. CDR3 size: 13 residues. V was pared by 2 bases and J by 0 bases, with 4 bases between. Per the germline V gene, CDR1 is MDHEN and CDR2 is SYDVKM. For the CDR3, the DNA is TGTGCCAGCAGTTTACCTATGAACACTGAAGCTTTCTTT. Protein sequence: CASSLPMNTEAFF.

V usage is TRBV20-1 and J usage is TRBJ2-1; D is unresolved. Germline CDR1 and CDR2: DFQATT and SNEGSKA (reference sequence). Trimming pared 3 bases from V and 6 bases from J, leaving 6 bases between. The CDR3 is 11 amino acids. CDR3 protein: CSASHGNEQFF. The CDR3 DNA sequence: TGCAGTGCTAGTCATGGCAATGAGCAGTTCTTC.

The V gene is TRBV19, the J gene TRBJ2-1; D is possibly TRBD2 (6 bases). CDR3 length equals 14 residues. With 3 bases removed from V and 5 bases from J, the gap between germline ends came to 11 bases. Per the germline V gene, CDR1 is LNHDA and CDR2 is SQIVND (reference sequence). The CDR3 reads CASSIRIADNEQFF. The CDR3 DNA sequence: TGTGCCAGTAGTATTCGTATAGCGGACAATGAGCAGTTCTTC.

This sequence joins TRBV5-1 and TRBJ2-7; 7 nucleotides agree with TRBD2. The ends lost 4 bases at V and 0 bases at J; junction bases unmatched: 10. The germline V gene encodes CDR1 SGHRS and CDR2 YFSETQ. The CDR3 consists of 16 residues. CDR3 residues: CASSPDTAGDSYEQYF. Written as DNA, the CDR3 is TGCGCCAGCAGCCCGGACACGGCGGGGGACTCCTACGAGCAGTACTTC.

The chain carries TRBV5-1 and TRBJ2-7; TRBD2 agrees at 14 bases. The CDR3 is 17 amino acids. Germline V gives CDR1 SGHRS, CDR2 YFSETQ. Germline trimming cut 2 bases from V and 0 bases from J; bases unmatched to any gene: 4. CDR3 residues: CASSFLGLAGVSYEQYF. CDR3 nucleotide sequence: TGCGCCAGCAGCTTCCTGGGACTAGCGGGAGTCTCCTACGAGCAGTACTTC.

This clone was found once. Other DNA sequences in this specimen translate into the identical CDR3. V is TRBV29-1 and J is TRBJ1-1; tentatively, D is TRBD1 (6 bases). Trimming took off 6 bases at V and 4 bases at J, with 12 bases between the two ends. The germline gives CDR1 SQVTM, CDR2 ANQGSEA. This CDR3 is 12 amino acids long. The CDR3: CSVAQGGTEAFF. The CDR3, as DNA: TGCAGCGTAGCACAGGGCGGCACTGAAGCTTTCTTT.

The chain links TRBV5-4 to TRBJ2-3; D gene uncertain. CDR1 SGHNT and CDR2 YYREEE come from the germline V gene (reference sequence). This CDR3 is 14 amino acids long. Trimming removed 3 bases at V and 4 bases at J, with 12 bases between. CDR3 in amino acids: CASSSDPAADTQYF. The CDR3, as DNA: TGTGCCAGCAGCTCGGACCCCGCGGCAGATACGCAGTATTTT. The whole variable domain, remainder taken from reference TRBV5-4 and TRBJ2-3, is ETGVTQSPTHLIKTRGQQVTLRCSSQSGHNTVSWYQQALGQGPQFIFQYYREEENGRGNFPPRFSGLQFPNYSSELNVNALELDDSALYLCASSSDPAADTQYFGPGTRLTVL.